This T cell receptor beta chain was profiled in a study of cytomegalovirus exposure and HLA in healthy donors. Germline V gene data show CDR1 as MNHNS and CDR2 as SASEGT. V trimming: 11 bases; J trimming: 3 bases; junction bases outside the gene matches: 13. There are 14 residues in the CDR3. Assay used: immunoSEQ multiplex PCR; TCRdb lists only in-frame clones, some missing. The sample lists 130,000 to 150,000 clones, more than 85% occurring once. Sequencing input: PBMCs. This chain joins TRBV6-1 and TRBJ2-7, with TRBD1 identical over 7 bases. The receptor was derived from a man younger than 30 in good health and CMV-seronegative. CDR3 amino acids: CASLPRDSHYEQYF. The CDR3 nucleotides are TGTGCCTCCTTACCCCGGGACAGCCACTACGAGCAGTACTTC.